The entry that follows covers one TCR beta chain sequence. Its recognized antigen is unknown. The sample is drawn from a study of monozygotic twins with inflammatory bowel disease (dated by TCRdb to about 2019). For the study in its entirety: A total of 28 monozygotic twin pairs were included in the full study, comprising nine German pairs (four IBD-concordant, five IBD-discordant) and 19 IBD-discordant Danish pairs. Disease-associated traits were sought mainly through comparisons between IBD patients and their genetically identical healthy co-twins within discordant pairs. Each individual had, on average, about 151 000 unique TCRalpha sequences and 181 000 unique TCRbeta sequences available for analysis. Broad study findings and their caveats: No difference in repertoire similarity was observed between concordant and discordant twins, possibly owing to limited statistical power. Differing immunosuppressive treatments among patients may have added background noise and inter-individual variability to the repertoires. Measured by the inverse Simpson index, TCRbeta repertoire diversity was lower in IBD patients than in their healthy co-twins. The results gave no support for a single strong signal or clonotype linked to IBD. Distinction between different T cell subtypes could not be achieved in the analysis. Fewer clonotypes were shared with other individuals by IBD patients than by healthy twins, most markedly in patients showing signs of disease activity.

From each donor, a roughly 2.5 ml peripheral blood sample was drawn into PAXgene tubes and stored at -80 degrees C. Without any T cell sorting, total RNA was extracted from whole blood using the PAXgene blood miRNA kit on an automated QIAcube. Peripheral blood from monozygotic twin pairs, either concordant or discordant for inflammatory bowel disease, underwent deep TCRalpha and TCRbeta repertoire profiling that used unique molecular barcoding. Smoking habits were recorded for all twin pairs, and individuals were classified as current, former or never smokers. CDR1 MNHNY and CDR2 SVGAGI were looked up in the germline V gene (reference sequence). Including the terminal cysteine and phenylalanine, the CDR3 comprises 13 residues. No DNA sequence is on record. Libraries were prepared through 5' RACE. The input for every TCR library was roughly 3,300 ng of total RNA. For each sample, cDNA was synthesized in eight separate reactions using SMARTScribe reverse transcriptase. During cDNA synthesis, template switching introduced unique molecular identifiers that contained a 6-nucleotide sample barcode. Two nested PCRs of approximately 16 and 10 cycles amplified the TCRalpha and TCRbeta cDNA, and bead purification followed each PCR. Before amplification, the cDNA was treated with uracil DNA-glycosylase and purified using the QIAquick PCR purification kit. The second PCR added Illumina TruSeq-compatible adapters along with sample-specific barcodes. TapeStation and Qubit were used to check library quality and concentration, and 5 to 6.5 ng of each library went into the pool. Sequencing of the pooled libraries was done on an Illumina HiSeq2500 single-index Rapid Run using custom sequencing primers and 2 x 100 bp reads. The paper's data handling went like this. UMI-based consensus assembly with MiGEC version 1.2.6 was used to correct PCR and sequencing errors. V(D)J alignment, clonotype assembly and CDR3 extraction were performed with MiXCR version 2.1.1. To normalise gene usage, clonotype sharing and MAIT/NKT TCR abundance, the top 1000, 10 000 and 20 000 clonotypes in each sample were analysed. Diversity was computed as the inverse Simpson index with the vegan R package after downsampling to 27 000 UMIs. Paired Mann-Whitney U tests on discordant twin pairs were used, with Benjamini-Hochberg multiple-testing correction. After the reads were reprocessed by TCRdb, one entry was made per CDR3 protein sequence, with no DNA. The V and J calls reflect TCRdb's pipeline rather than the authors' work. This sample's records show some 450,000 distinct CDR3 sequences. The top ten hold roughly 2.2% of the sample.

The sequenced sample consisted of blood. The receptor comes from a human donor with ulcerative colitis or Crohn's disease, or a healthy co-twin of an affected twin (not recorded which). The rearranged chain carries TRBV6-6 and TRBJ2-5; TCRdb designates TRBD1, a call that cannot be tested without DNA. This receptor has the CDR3 CASSSRVGETQYF.